The rows below give T cell receptor beta chains drawn from one sample of a study of technical replicates of blood from a handful of donors. Only in-frame clones appear in the TCRdb table, and some are missing; sequencing was by immunoSEQ multiplex PCR. The table lists 60,000 to 85,000 clones, 91% of them singletons. Specimen: T cells isolated from PBMCs. The receptors here all came from a human donor in good health. The CDR3 runs from the conserved cysteine through the conserved F or W. A D gene is named only where the DNA matches it firmly. The size field is filled for only some rows; it gives once, few, many or a size class.

J gene	V gene	D gene	clone size	CDR3 DNA	CDR3 protein
TRBJ1-2	TRBV6-5	.	.	TGTGCCAGCAGCCGCGGACACGGCTACACCTTC	CASSRGHGYTF
TRBJ2-7	TRBV7-2	.	.	TGTGCCAGCAGCTTAGGTGGTAGCCCGCAGTACGAGCAGTACTTC	CASSLGGSPQYEQYF
TRBJ1-1	TRBV5-1	.	.	TGCGCCAGCAGCTCAGACAGTTTATCCACTGAAGCTTTCTTT	CASSSDSLSTEAFF
TRBJ2-5	TRBV2	TRBD1	.	TGTGCCAGCAGTGAAGGGACAGGGGCCCAAGAGACCCAGTACTTC	CASSEGTGAQETQYF
TRBJ1-2	TRBV5-6	.	.	TGTGCCAGCAGTCTAACTCCGGCTAGTGGCTACACCTTC	CASSLTPASGYTF
TRBJ2-3	TRBV7-8	TRBD2	.	TGTGCCAGCAGCTTAGAGCCTAGCGGGACCTACACAGATACGCAGTATTTT	CASSLEPSGTYTDTQYF
TRBJ2-3	TRBV25-1	.	once	TGTGCCAGCAGTGATTCCATTTTCCCCACAGATACGCAGTATTTT	CASSDSIFPTDTQYF
TRBJ1-1	TRBV19	.	.	TGTGCCACCAAGTCAGGGGACACTGAAGCTTTCTTT	CATKSGDTEAFF
TRBJ2-6	TRBV11-2	TRBD1	.	TGTGCCAGCAGCAGAAACCGGGACAGAGCCTCCTCTGGGGCCAACGTCCTGACTTTC	CASSRNRDRASSGANVLTF
TRBJ2-5	TRBV5-8	.	.	TGTGCCAGCAGCTTGACAGGTGGAGAGACCCAGTACTTC	CASSLTGGETQYF
TRBJ2-7	TRBV7-9	TRBD2	.	TGTGCCAGCAGCTTAATAGCGGGAGCTTACGAGCAGTACTTC	CASSLIAGAYEQYF
TRBJ2-7	TRBV5-1	TRBD1	.	TGCGCCAGCACTCCCGGGACAGGGTACGACGAGCAGTACTTC	CASTPGTGYDEQYF
TRBJ1-2	TRBV11-3	.	.	TGTGCCAGCTTCGGGATTTCCTATGGCTACACCTTC	CASFGISYGYTF
TRBJ2-7	TRBV27	.	.	TGTGCCAGCAGTTTAGGAGTGGCCGGCGAGCAGTACTTC	CASSLGVAGEQYF
TRBJ2-3	TRBV4-2	TRBD2	few	TGTGCCAGCAGCCAAGGGACTAGCGGGAGAAACACAGATACGCAGTATTTT	CASSQGTSGRNTDTQYF
TRBJ2-3	TRBV11-2	.	few	TGTGCCAGCAGCCCCTCAGGGTTTGCCGCAGATACGCAGTATTTT	CASSPSGFAADTQYF
TRBJ1-1	TRBV19	.	.	TGTGCCAGTAGTATGGAGGGGACTGAAGCTTTCTTT	CASSMEGTEAFF
TRBJ2-7	TRBV2	TRBD2	.	TGTGCCAGCAGACCCGATCTAGCGGAACTCTCCTACGAGCAGTACTTC	CASRPDLAELSYEQYF
TRBJ1-1	TRBV30	.	.	TGTGCCTGGAGTGTACTTGTGGACACTGAAGCTTTCTTT	CAWSVLVDTEAFF
TRBJ2-3	TRBV2	TRBD2	.	TGTGCCAGCATGGGGACTAGCGGGAGGTTCACAGATACGCAGTATTTT	CASMGTSGRFTDTQYF
TRBJ1-4	TRBV29-1	.	few	TGCAGCGTTGGAGATGCGTCTAGAGAAAAACTGTTTTTT	CSVGDASREKLFF
TRBJ2-1	TRBV2	TRBD2	.	TGTGCCAGCAGGGGGACTAGCGGGCAAGCTTACAATGAGCAGTTCTTC	CASRGTSGQAYNEQFF
TRBJ2-3	TRBV5-4	TRBD1	.	TGTGCCAGCAGCGAGACAGGGACCACAGATACGCAGTATTTT	CASSETGTTDTQYF
TRBJ1-1	TRBV6-5	.	.	TGTGCCAGCAGGCAACAGGGAAATGTACACACTGAAGCTTTCTTT	CASRQQGNVHTEAFF
TRBJ2-7	TRBV11-2	TRBD2	.	TGTGCCAGCAGCTCTTATACTAGCGGGAGCCACGAGCAGTACTTC	CASSSYTSGSHEQYF
TRBJ2-7	TRBV18	TRBD2	once	TGTGCCAGCTCACCGAGGACTAGCGGGACCTACGAGCAGTACTTC	CASSPRTSGTYEQYF
TRBJ1-1	TRBV7-9	.	.	TGTGCCAGCAGCCAACGCGGGACCCCCAAGGGTCCTGAAGCTTTCTTT	CASSQRGTPKGPEAFF
TRBJ1-2	TRBV27	.	.	TGTGCCAGCAGTCTACAGGGTTGGAGGAGTGGTGGCTACACCTTC	CASSLQGWRSGGYTF
TRBJ2-1	TRBV7-9	TRBD2	.	TGTGCCAGCAGCCCGGGGGGGGTAAATGAGCAGTTCTTC	CASSPGGVNEQFF
TRBJ2-1	TRBV7-6	TRBD2	.	TGTGCCAGCAGCCGTACTAGCGAAACCTACAATGAGCAGTTCTTC	CASSRTSETYNEQFF
TRBJ2-7	TRBV15	.	.	TGTGCCACCAGCAGTGCCCCCCTCCCGAGAGCCGATTCCTACGAGCAGTACTTC	CATSSAPLPRADSYEQYF
TRBJ2-3	TRBV19	TRBD2	.	TGTGCCAGCGGGACTAGCGGATCAGATACGCAGTATTTT	CASGTSGSDTQYF
TRBJ1-1	TRBV5-4	.	.	TGTGCCAGCAGCTTGGCCGGGGGGAGGGTGGAAGCTTTCTTT	CASSLAGGRVEAFF
TRBJ2-7	TRBV11-3	.	.	TGTGCCAGCAGCCCTACGACAGCCCCCTACGAGCAGTACTTC	CASSPTTAPYEQYF
TRBJ2-7	TRBV9	.	.	TGTGCCAGCAGCCCCCTACTAGCTTCCTACGAGCAGTACTTC	CASSPLLASYEQYF
TRBJ2-1	TRBV2	TRBD2	.	TGTGCCAGCAGTAGGACTAGCCTATCCAATGAGCAGTTCTTC	CASSRTSLSNEQFF
TRBJ1-4	TRBV4-1	.	.	TGCGCCAGCAGCCAGCTCGCCCCGCGGGGGAAAAATGAAAAACTGTTTTTT	CASSQLAPRGKNEKLFF
TRBJ2-3	TRBV7-2	TRBD1	.	TGTGCCAGCAGACCAGGACAGGGCACAGATACGCAGTATTTT	CASRPGQGTDTQYF
TRBJ2-7	TRBV11-2	TRBD1	.	TGTGCCAGCAGCTTTTGGGACAGCAGCTCCTACGAGCAGTACTTC	CASSFWDSSSYEQYF
TRBJ1-2	TRBV9	.	.	TGTGCCAGCAGCGTAGAGAGGGCCCGGTCTAACTATGGCTACACCTTC	CASSVERARSNYGYTF
TRBJ2-7	TRBV28	TRBD1	.	TGTGCCAGCAGTTTCCAGGGGGCTTCCTACGAGCAGTACTTC	CASSFQGASYEQYF
TRBJ2-1	TRBV7-9	.	.	TGTGCCAGCAGCCCCTCCTATGAGCAGTTCTTC	CASSPSYEQFF
TRBJ1-2	TRBV5-1	TRBD1	.	TGCGCCAGCACCTCGGGACAGCTTAACTATGGCTACACCTTC	CASTSGQLNYGYTF
TRBJ1-4	TRBV18	.	.	TGTGCCAGCTCACCCGGAATATCGGAGGGAAAACTGTTTTTT	CASSPGISEGKLFF
TRBJ2-7	TRBV7-9	TRBD1	.	TGTGCCAGCAGTTCCGGGACAGGCTCCTACGAGCAGTACTTC	CASSSGTGSYEQYF
TRBJ1-1	TRBV11-2	.	few	TGTGCCAGCGCCCCGGGGTTGGAAGCTTTCTTT	CASAPGLEAFF
TRBJ2-1	TRBV2	TRBD2	.	TGTGCCAGCAGTGAGCCCGGGAGGGGGAATGAGCAGTTCTTC	CASSEPGRGNEQFF
TRBJ2-1	TRBV6-1	.	once	TGTGCCAGCAGTGAAGAGGGACAAATGGCGGATGAGCAGTTCTTC	CASSEEGQMADEQFF
TRBJ2-2	TRBV2	TRBD2	.	TGTGCCAGCACTAATGCCGGGACTAGCGGGATATCGCTGTTTTTT	CASTNAGTSGISLFF
TRBJ1-3	TRBV5-4	.	.	TGTGCCAGCAGCTTGGGACTCTCTGGAAACACCATATATTTT	CASSLGLSGNTIYF
TRBJ2-1	TRBV9	TRBD2	.	TGTGCCAGCAGCGTGGGACTAGCGGGGGGAGCAGGATACAATGAGCAGTTCTTC	CASSVGLAGGAGYNEQFF
TRBJ1-1	TRBV25-1	.	.	TGTGCCAGCAGTGAGCAGGGGCATCCTGAAGCTTTCTTT	CASSEQGHPEAFF
TRBJ1-1	TRBV5-1	.	few	TGCGCCAGCAGCTTGGGCGACAGCACCAGATGGGCTTTCTTT	CASSLGDSTRWAFF
TRBJ2-3	TRBV4-1	TRBD2	once	TGCGCCAGCAGCCGCGGGACTAGCGGGCCTCCCCTCACAGATACGCAGTATTTT	CASSRGTSGPPLTDTQYF
TRBJ2-5	TRBV6-5	.	.	TGTGCCAGCAGTTCCCTAGCGAGTCAGGAGACCCAGTACTTC	CASSSLASQETQYF
TRBJ2-5	TRBV4-2	.	.	TGTGCCAGCAGCCAGGCCGGGACTGATAATGTGGAGACCCAGTACTTC	CASSQAGTDNVETQYF
TRBJ2-7	TRBV9	TRBD2	.	TGTGCCAGCAGCGAAGGGCTAGCGGGAGAAAGCGAGCAGTACTTC	CASSEGLAGESEQYF